The present T cell receptor (beta chain) was sequenced within a study of T-cell reconstitution after alpha-beta-depleted transplantation in children. Study findings and constraints: At the one-year point after transplant, T-cell counts and TCRbeta diversity were found to come mostly from T cells that had been newly produced. Several hundred rapidly expanded clones from non-depleted graft cells reportedly supplied alpha-beta T cells about two months post-transplant.

A TCRbeta library incorporating unique molecular identifiers was prepared. TCRdb reprocessed the PCR reads via MiXCR and lists one record per CDR3 protein. The sample lists roughly 120,000 distinct CDR3 sequences; roughly 24% were seen once. CDR1 SGHTA and CDR2 FQGTGA come from the germline V gene. This CDR3 contains 14 residues. Comment on this clonotype: Its antigen is still unknown. A junction boundary mismatches the germline segment, possibly from a read error.

This TCR was recovered from a male patient aged 2-10 years who had a stem cell transplant for chronic granulomatous disease, so the T cells may come from the graft donor. The rearrangement uses TRBV7-3 and TRBJ2-2; D is possibly TRBD1 or TRBD2 (5 bases each). The source was PBMCs, mostly from graft donor cells, collected 180 days after TCRalphabeta/CD19-depleted stem cell transplant. CDR3 in DNA: TGTGCCAGCACCTTAAATTGGGGGACCGGGGAGCTGTTTTTT. The encoded protein is CASTLNWGTGELFF.